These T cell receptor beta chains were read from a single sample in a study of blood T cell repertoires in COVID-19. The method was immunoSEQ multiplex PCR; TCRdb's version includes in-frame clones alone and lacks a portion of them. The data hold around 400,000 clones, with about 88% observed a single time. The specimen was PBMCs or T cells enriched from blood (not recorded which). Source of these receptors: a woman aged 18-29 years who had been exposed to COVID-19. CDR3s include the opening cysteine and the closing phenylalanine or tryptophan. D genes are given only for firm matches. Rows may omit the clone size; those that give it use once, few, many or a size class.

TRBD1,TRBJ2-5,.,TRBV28,TGTGCCAGCAGTGACAGGGGGCGCAGCGGGAGAGAGACCCAGTACTTC,CASSDRGRSGRETQYF
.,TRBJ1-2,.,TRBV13,TGTGCCAGCAGCTTAGGCCGCTCACGGGCTAGCGGCTACACCTTC,CASSLGRSRASGYTF
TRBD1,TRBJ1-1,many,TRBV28,TGTGCCAGCAGTGGACTCACGGCAGGGGGAACTGAAGCTTTCTTT,CASSGLTAGGTEAFF
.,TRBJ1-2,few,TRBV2,TGTGCCAGCAGTGGACTGGACTATGGCTACACCTTC,CASSGLDYGYTF
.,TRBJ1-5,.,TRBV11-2,TGTGCCAGCAGCTCAAGGGGGGGGCACAATCAGCCCCAGCATTTT,CASSSRGGHNQPQHF
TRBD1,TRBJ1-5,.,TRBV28,TGTGCCAGCAGTTTATGGCCCGGACAGGGGAGCAATCAGCCCCAGCATTTT,CASSLWPGQGSNQPQHF
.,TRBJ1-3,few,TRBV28,TGTGCCAGCAGTGGAGCAGGGGAAGATACTGGAAACACCATATATTTT,CASSGAGEDTGNTIYF
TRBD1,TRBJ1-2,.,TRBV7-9,TGTGCCAGCAGCTTTAGGGACAGGGGGTTTTACTATGGCTACACCTTC,CASSFRDRGFYYGYTF
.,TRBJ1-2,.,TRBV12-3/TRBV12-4,TGTGCCAGCAGTTTTGACAGGTCGATCTACACCTTC,CASSFDRSIYTF
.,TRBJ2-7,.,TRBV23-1,TGCGCCAGCAGTCCCGGGACTTCACTCTCCTACGAGCAGTACTTC,CASSPGTSLSYEQYF
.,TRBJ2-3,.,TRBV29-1,TGCAGCGTTGAAAATGCAGGGGATACAGATACGCAGTATTTT,CSVENAGDTDTQYF
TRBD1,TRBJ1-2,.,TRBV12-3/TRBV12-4,TGTGCCAGCAGTTTAGGGACCAGGGGGGTGCTGAGCTTC,CASSLGTRGVLSF
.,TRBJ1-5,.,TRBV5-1,TGCGCCAGCAGCTTATCGGGGAGCCAGCCCCAGCATTTT,CASSLSGSQPQHF
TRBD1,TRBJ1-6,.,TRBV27,TGTGCCAGCAGTTCCTATGGACAGGGAGGCTCACCCCTCCACTTT,CASSSYGQGGSPLHF
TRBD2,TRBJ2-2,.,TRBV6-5,TGTGCCAGCTCTACTAGCGGGGTGGGCACCGGGGAGCTGTTTTTT,CASSTSGVGTGELFF
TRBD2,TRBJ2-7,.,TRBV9,TGTGCCAGCAGCGCGTCGGGACTAGCGGGAGGGGAGCAGTACTTC,CASSASGLAGGEQYF
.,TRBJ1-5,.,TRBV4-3,TGCGCCAGCAGCCAGGGCCTCGGGGAGGTACAGCCCCAGCATTTT,CASSQGLGEVQPQHF
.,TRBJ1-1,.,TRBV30,TGTGCCTGGAGTGTACTAAGAAACACTGAAGCTTTCTTT,CAWSVLRNTEAFF
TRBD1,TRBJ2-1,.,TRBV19,TGTGCCAGTAGTAAAAGGGACAGTTCCTACAATGAGCAGTTCTTC,CASSKRDSSYNEQFF
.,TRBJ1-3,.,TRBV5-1,TGCGCCAGCAGGCTCACGCAGTACGGAAACACCATATATTTT,CASRLTQYGNTIYF
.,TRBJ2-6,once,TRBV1,TGCACCAGCAGCCAAGAGGGCCCAGACTCTGGGGCCAACGTCCTGACTTTC,CTSSQEGPDSGANVLTF
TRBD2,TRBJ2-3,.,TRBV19,TGTGCCAGTAGTATCACTAGCGGCACAGATACGCAGTATTTT,CASSITSGTDTQYF
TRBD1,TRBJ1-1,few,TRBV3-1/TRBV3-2,TGTGCCAGCAGCCAGGATAAGGGGGCAATTGGGACTGAAGCTTTCTTT,CASSQDKGAIGTEAFF
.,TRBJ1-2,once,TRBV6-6,TGTGCCAGCAGTTCAGGAGGCTACACCTTC,CASSSGGYTF
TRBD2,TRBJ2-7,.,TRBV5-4,TGTGCCAGCAGCTTGGGGGGGGGAGTCCCCTACGAGCAGTACTTC,CASSLGGGVPYEQYF
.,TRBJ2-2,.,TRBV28,TGTGCCAGCAGACAGTTTTTCACCGGGGAGCTGTTTTTT,CASRQFFTGELFF
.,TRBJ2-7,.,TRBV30,TGTGCCTGGAGTGTACGTCCAGGGCCGTCCTACGAGCAGTACTTC,CAWSVRPGPSYEQYF
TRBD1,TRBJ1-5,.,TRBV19,TGTGCCAGTAGAACCCCGACAGGGGACTATCAGCCCCAGCATTTT,CASRTPTGDYQPQHF
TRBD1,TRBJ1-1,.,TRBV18,TGTGCCAGCTCACTACGGGACAGGGGGCCTGAAGCTTTCTTT,CASSLRDRGPEAFF
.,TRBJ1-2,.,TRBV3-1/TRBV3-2,TGTGCCAGCAGCCAAGATTTGAGACTGAGAAACTATGGCTACACCTTC,CASSQDLRLRNYGYTF
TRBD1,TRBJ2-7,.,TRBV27,TGTGCCAGCAGCCCAATCCTGGGGACAGGGGGCTACGAGCAGTACTTC,CASSPILGTGGYEQYF
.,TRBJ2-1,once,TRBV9,TGTGCCAGCAGCGTAGAGAAGAGCTCCTACAATGAGCAGTTCTTC,CASSVEKSSYNEQFF
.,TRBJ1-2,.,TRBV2,TGTGCCAGCAGTGACAGGGGCTCGGGCTACACCTTC,CASSDRGSGYTF
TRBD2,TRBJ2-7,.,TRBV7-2,TGTGCCAGCAGCTTAGATCCGGCTAGCGGGACATACCCCACCTACGAGCAGTACTTC,CASSLDPASGTYPTYEQYF
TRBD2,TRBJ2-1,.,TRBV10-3,TGTGCCATCACCGGGGGACTAGCGGAGAATGAGCAGTTCTTC,CAITGGLAENEQFF
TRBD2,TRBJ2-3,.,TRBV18,TGTGCCAGCTCACCTTTAGCGGGAGCCACAGATACGCAGTATTTT,CASSPLAGATDTQYF
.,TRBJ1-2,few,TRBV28,TGTGCCAGCAGTTTATTTCGCGGGACTGACTATGGCTACACCTTC,CASSLFRGTDYGYTF
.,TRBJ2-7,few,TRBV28,TGTGCCAGCAGAGCCCCCAGGGCCCCCTACGAGCAGTACTTC,CASRAPRAPYEQYF
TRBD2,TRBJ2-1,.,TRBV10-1,TGCGCCAGCAGGACCCCTAGCGGGAGGGAAGTATGGGATGAGCAGTTCTTC,CASRTPSGREVWDEQFF
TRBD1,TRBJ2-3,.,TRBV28,TGTGCCAGCAGTTTACGCCCAGGGGGCCCAGATACGCAGTATTTT,CASSLRPGGPDTQYF
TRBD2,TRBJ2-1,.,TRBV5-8,TGTGCCAGCAGTTTTGAGTACAGCGGGAGCTCCTACAATGAGCAGTTCTTC,CASSFEYSGSSYNEQFF
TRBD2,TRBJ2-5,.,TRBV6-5,TGTGCCAGCAGCCAAAGCGGGACCCAAGAGACCCAGTACTTC,CASSQSGTQETQYF
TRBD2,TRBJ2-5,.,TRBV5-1,TGCGCCAGCAGCTTCAGACTAGCGGGATCAGAGACCCAGTACTTC,CASSFRLAGSETQYF
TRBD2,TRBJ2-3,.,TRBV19,TGTGCCAGTAGACTAGCGGGAGACGGAGATACGCAGTATTTT,CASRLAGDGDTQYF
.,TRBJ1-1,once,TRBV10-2,TGCGCCAGCAGTGACTATGCTGAAGCTTTCTTT,CASSDYAEAFF
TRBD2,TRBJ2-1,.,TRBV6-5,TGTGCCAGCAGTTTCGCGGGGGGGTCTTACAATGAGCAGTTCTTC,CASSFAGGSYNEQFF
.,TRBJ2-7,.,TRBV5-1,TGCGCCAGCAGCTTGTCCAGTACCTACGAGCAGTACTTC,CASSLSSTYEQYF
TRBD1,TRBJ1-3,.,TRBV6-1,TGTGCCAGCAGTGACAGGGGGCCAGGAAACACCATATATTTT,CASSDRGPGNTIYF